The T cell receptor beta chain described here comes from a study of spatial heterogeneity in lung cancer. The germline gives CDR1 LGHDT, CDR2 YNNKEL (reference sequence). V shed 5 bases and J shed 4 bases, with 14 bases lying between them. There are 14 residues in the CDR3. This clonotype came up many times. Its target is unknown. Study-level points and caveats: TCRs found ubiquitously expanded in tumor appeared in blood more at resection than at follow-up.

Time point noted: sample taken at primary tumor resection. From tumor, nontumor lung or frozen PBMC, whole RNA was taken unsorted for sequencing. MiXCR, run by TCRdb on the 5' RACE reads, gives a single entry per CDR3 protein. The table records 60,000 to 90,000 distinct CDR3 sequences, roughly 15% of them present only once. This material consisted of PBMCs, taken at surgery. This chain uses TRBV3-1 with TRBJ1-1, with D tentatively TRBD1 (6 bases). The source of this sequence is a male donor with early-stage non-small cell lung cancer. CDR3 DNA sequence: TGTGCCAGCAGCACCGGGGGGGCGGGCACTGAAGCTTTCTTT. It is translated as CASSTGGAGTEAFF. The whole variable domain, remainder taken from reference TRBV3-1 and TRBJ1-1, is DTAVSQTPKYLVTQMGNDKSIKCEQNLGHDTMYWYKQDSKKFLKIMFSYNNKELIINETVPNRFSPKSPDKAHLNLHINSLELGDSAVYFCASSTGGAGTEAFFGQGTRLTVV.